This T cell receptor beta chain was identified during a study of cytomegalovirus exposure and HLA in healthy donors. Findings and limits, study-wide: Some public TCRs appeared in many individuals, while most sequences were rare. A previous analysis found most TCR beta V segments productive roughly 87% or roughly 30% of the time. When presence/absence was analysed, sequencing depth was taken to be roughly uniform across donors.

The V gene end was trimmed by 8 bases and the J gene end by 5 bases; junction bases not matched to a gene: 10. The CDR3 runs 15 residues. Looked up from germline, CDR1 is MGHRA and CDR2 is YSYEKL. 13 Jbeta primers and 60 Vbeta primers were used for the PCR. The table came from immunoSEQ multiplex PCR; TCRdb's copy has only in-frame clones and leaves some out. Among approximately 100,000 clones, around 66% were seen once, and the ten largest hold under 4%. Points on this clone: Its antigen is not known.

Donors likely had unrecorded immune exposures despite being nominally healthy when sampled. The chain recombines TRBV4-1 with TRBJ2-1, with 9 bases that match TRBD2. The specimen was PBMCs. This clonotype was obtained from a man aged 25 to 45 in good health and CMV-seronegative. The CDR3: CASGRAGGNDNEQFF. The CDR3 DNA reads TGCGCCAGCGGCCGGGCGGGGGGGAACGACAATGAGCAGTTCTTC.